This T cell receptor (beta chain) was retrieved from a study of blood T cell repertoires in COVID-19. Overall study: Sources were T cells, B-cell-depleted T cells, or PBMCs; the material itself was cDNA or gDNA.

The CDR3 length is 15 residues. CDR1 and CDR2 (germline): SGDLS, YYNGEE. V shed 0 bases and J shed 5 bases, with 12 bases lying between them. Data came from immunoSEQ multiplex PCR; TCRdb stores just in-frame clones and leaves some out. The table has over 90,000 clones, 84% seen once. The TCR comes from a human donor in a cohort sampled during active COVID-19. The rearrangement links TRBV9 to TRBJ2-1, with unresolved D. The material sequenced was peripheral blood. The chain's CDR3 is CASSVGVLPHNEQFF. The DNA for the CDR3 is TGTGCCAGCAGCGTAGGAGTTCTGCCGCACAATGAGCAGTTCTTC.